This T cell receptor beta chain appears in the sequencing data of a study of blood T cell repertoires in COVID-19. For the study at large: Acute and convalescent COVID-19 specimens originated in the United States, Italy and Spain. PBMCs, B-cell-depleted T cells, or T cells were the source of the cDNA or gDNA that made up the material.

Methods used by the authors: The assay estimated nucleated cells by amplifying reference gene primers. Profiled with immunoSEQ multiplex PCR; TCRdb holds only in-frame clones, not every one. The DNA gave D and trimming, while V, J and clone size come from that table. The repertoire includes roughly 130,000 clones, 70% to 85% of them detected once, and 4% to 5.5% sits in the top ten. The receptor was derived from a woman in her seventies with acute or convalescent COVID-19. Sequences were obtained from peripheral blood.

The CDR3 coding sequence is TGTGCCAGCAGTTTTGCAGGGGATTCACCCCTCCACTTT. Encoded protein: CASSFAGDSPLHF. The chain joins TRBV27 to TRBJ1-6; possible D gene TRBD1, 6 bases. This CDR3 is 13 amino acids long. V gave up 3 bases and J gave up 8 bases, with 8 bases separating them. Germline V gene lookup returns CDR1 MNHEY and CDR2 SMNVEV (reference sequence).